This is a list of T cell receptor beta chains from one sample in a study of T cells in Graves' hyperthyroidism and ophthalmopathy. From the multiplex PCR reads, TCRdb called clonotypes with MiXCR, one entry per CDR3 protein. In the table there are fewer than 550,000 distinct CDR3 sequences, approximately 14% of which are singletons. Sequenced input: blood. These receptors all come from a woman aged 18-29 years with Graves' hyperthyroidism. CDR3s leave out the opening cysteine and the closing phenylalanine or tryptophan. Each record gives: J gene, V gene, clone size, CDR3 protein. Expanded clones get a size class; other rows say once, few or many, or leave the size out.

TRBJ2-1	TRBV6-1	few	ASSRTPHPPYNEQF
TRBJ2-3	TRBV6-5	many	ASSYEPRSDTQY
TRBJ1-2	TRBV9	many	ASSLGTGAYT
TRBJ1-2	TRBV6-1	.	ASTPGQGNYGYT
TRBJ2-2	TRBV29-1	.	SVESLPGEGTGELF
TRBJ1-6	TRBV28	many	ASKSSGLSPLH
TRBJ1-3	TRBV10-3	.	AIGGDSGNTIY
TRBJ2-5	TRBV12-3/TRBV12-4	many	ASSLSETQY
TRBJ1-5	TRBV19	few	ASSIDPSLGQTSNQPQH
TRBJ2-1	TRBV20-1	.	SAGGESYNEQF
TRBJ1-2	TRBV20-1	many	SARDLRTNYGYT
TRBJ1-5	TRBV20-1	few	SAAGQGVGNQPQH
TRBJ1-2	TRBV12-3/TRBV12-4	many	ASRPPAEGYT
TRBJ2-3	TRBV10-3	.	AISESRGREY
TRBJ1-5	TRBV12-3/TRBV12-4	many	ASSLGQYQPQH
TRBJ2-5	TRBV7-6	many	ASSPGTGAETQY
TRBJ2-1	TRBV7-2	many	ASTLGGQRRSYNEQF
TRBJ1-6	TRBV20-1	.	SAQGSSYNSPLH
TRBJ1-3	TRBV6-1	many	ASSSSDRRGNTIY
TRBJ1-4	TRBV10-3	few	AITHSPNEKLF
TRBJ1-5	TRBV28	many	ASSFPPGNSNQPQH
TRBJ2-7	TRBV27	.	ASSLSTSGGLEQY
TRBJ1-5	TRBV7-2	many	ASSLDRGSTQPQH
TRBJ2-7	TRBV5-1	many	ASRSGAGTYEQY
TRBJ1-6	TRBV27	few	ASSPDRANFGSPLH
TRBJ2-3	TRBV20-1	many	SAHSGGGSTDTQY
TRBJ1-5	TRBV2	many	ASSAPGAEPQH
TRBJ2-7	TRBV20-1	many	SAGGQIRGGYEQY
TRBJ2-1	TRBV11-3	few	ASSLHGSNEQF
TRBJ2-1	TRBV24-1	many	ATSDFYNEQF
TRBJ2-3	TRBV13	few	ASSRLGTGAPGTQY
TRBJ2-5	TRBV10-1	many	ASSESGNQETQY
TRBJ1-2	TRBV5-1	many	ASSLSGGEGQEGYT
TRBJ1-6	TRBV20-1	few	SAREGTLNSPLH
TRBJ2-3	TRBV7-6	.	ASSLADGFTDTQY
TRBJ2-1	TRBV27	many	ASSLYRRGAHNEQF
TRBJ1-5	TRBV6-1	few	ASRATAPADNQPQH
TRBJ1-6	TRBV12-3/TRBV12-4	many	ASSPDGSSYNSPLH
TRBJ2-7	TRBV5-5	many	ASSLEGGSLYEQY
TRBJ2-3	TRBV2	.	ASRLPYSGGSTDTQY
TRBJ2-3	TRBV28	.	ASSLPSKRISTDTQY
TRBJ2-2	TRBV7-3	.	ASSFPGGDTGELF
TRBJ2-7	TRBV11-2	many	ASSQQAYEQY
TRBJ2-5	TRBV20-1	many	SAFSRADQETQY
TRBJ1-6	TRBV7-3	many	ASSQDSSYNSPLH
TRBJ1-5	TRBV7-2	many	ASRMVESKQPQH
TRBJ1-5	TRBV20-1	.	SAYLAASNQPQH
TRBJ1-4	TRBV28	.	ASSPWTEAANEKLF
TRBJ1-5	TRBV19	.	ASSISTNQPQH
TRBJ2-1	TRBV28	many	ASRPGLAGGYNEQF
TRBJ1-2	TRBV6-1	many	ASSEFGTGTGNGYT